This is a list of T cell receptor beta chains from one sample in a study of cytomegalovirus exposure and HLA in healthy donors. Sequenced by immunoSEQ multiplex PCR; TCRdb stores in-frame clones only, minus some. Of 220,000 or so clones in the sample, over 70% were seen once. Sequencing was carried out using PBMCs. These receptors originate from a woman aged 25 to 39 in good health and CMV-seropositive. CDR3s include the opening cysteine and the closing phenylalanine or tryptophan. D genes are given only for firm matches. Not every row has a clone size; where given, it reads once, few, many or a size class.

few	TRBV12-5	TRBJ2-3	NA	TGTGCTAGTGGTCCCGCGGGTCTAGGCACAGATACGCAGTATTTT	CASGPAGLGTDTQYF
NA	TRBV30	TRBJ1-1	NA	TGTGCCTGGAGTCGGGCCGCGAACACTGAAGCTTTCTTT	CAWSRAANTEAFF
once	TRBV7-2	TRBJ2-7	NA	TGTGCCAGCAGCGCGTACAGGGATACCTACGAGCAGTACTTC	CASSAYRDTYEQYF
NA	TRBV6-5	TRBJ2-7	TRBD2	TGTGCCAGCAGTTCTAGCGGGGATTACGAGCAGTACTTC	CASSSSGDYEQYF
NA	TRBV5-1	TRBJ2-7	NA	TGCGCCAGTAGAGAGGGGTTCAGGAGCTCCTACGAGCAGTACTTC	CASREGFRSSYEQYF
NA	TRBV5-1	TRBJ2-1	TRBD1	TGCGCCAGCTCACAAGGGGGCAGGTTCTACAATGAGCAGTTCTTC	CASSQGGRFYNEQFF
NA	TRBV27	TRBJ2-7	NA	TGTGCCAGCAGTTTATCGGTGTCCTACGAGCAGTACTTC	CASSLSVSYEQYF
NA	TRBV29-1	TRBJ2-3	NA	TGCAGCGTTGGCAGGGCAGATACGCAGTATTTT	CSVGRADTQYF
NA	TRBV6-1	TRBJ1-1	NA	TGTGCCAGCAGTTTTACCGGGGGTGGGGGCACTGAAGCTTTCTTT	CASSFTGGGGTEAFF
NA	TRBV5-1	TRBJ2-5	NA	TGCGCCAGCAGCCCGTCGGGTCAGCTACAAGAGACCCAGTACTTC	CASSPSGQLQETQYF
NA	TRBV27	TRBJ2-5	TRBD1	TGTGCCAGCAGTAAACCGGGACAGACTTTGGAGACCCAGTACTTC	CASSKPGQTLETQYF
NA	TRBV6-5	TRBJ1-1	NA	TGTGCCAGCAGTTCGGTGGGATTGAACACTGAAGCTTTCTTT	CASSSVGLNTEAFF
NA	TRBV28	TRBJ2-7	NA	TGTGCCAGCAGTGGATTAGGCGGCGCCTACGAGCAGTACTTC	CASSGLGGAYEQYF
NA	TRBV5-1	TRBJ2-7	NA	TGCGCCAGCAGCCAAGAAAGCGGGTTAAGCTCCTACGAGCAGTACTTC	CASSQESGLSSYEQYF
NA	TRBV7-6	TRBJ2-1	NA	TGTGCCAGCAGCTTATTGGACAATGAGCAGTTCTTC	CASSLLDNEQFF
NA	TRBV29-1	TRBJ2-2	NA	TGCAGCGGATTGGGGGACACGTCCAACACCGGGGAGCTGTTTTTT	CSGLGDTSNTGELFF
NA	TRBV18	TRBJ1-2	NA	TGTGCCAGCTCACCACTTGGGTCCTATGGCTACACCTTC	CASSPLGSYGYTF
NA	TRBV29-1	TRBJ2-1	NA	TGCAGCGTCCCACCCTACGGTCCGGACGATGAGCAGTTCTTC	CSVPPYGPDDEQFF
NA	TRBV28	TRBJ2-7	NA	TGTGCCAGCAGTTTAGGATTCGCCGAGCAGTACTTC	CASSLGFAEQYF
NA	TRBV4-1	TRBJ2-3	TRBD1	TGCGCCAGCAGCCGTAGGGACAGGGGGCCAGATACGCAGTATTTT	CASSRRDRGPDTQYF
NA	TRBV11-2	TRBJ2-2	NA	TGTGCCAGCAGGGGACTTACGAACACCGGGGAGCTGTTTTTT	CASRGLTNTGELFF
NA	TRBV5-1	TRBJ1-2	TRBD1	TGCGCCAGCAGCTTGGACGGGACAGGGAACTATGGCTACACCTTC	CASSLDGTGNYGYTF
NA	TRBV5-6	TRBJ1-1	NA	TGTGCCAGCAGACAGAAAAGGGGTCGCACTGAAGCTTTCTTT	CASRQKRGRTEAFF
NA	TRBV30	TRBJ1-3	NA	TGTGCCTGGATTCCCGGGGTTGCTGGAAACACCATATATTTT	CAWIPGVAGNTIYF
NA	TRBV27	TRBJ2-1	TRBD1	TGTGCCAGCAGTTTATCGGGACAGGCCTACAATGAGCAGTTCTTC	CASSLSGQAYNEQFF
NA	TRBV6-6	TRBJ1-3	NA	TGTGCCAGCAGTTTAGGTCGTTACACCATATATTTT	CASSLGRYTIYF
NA	TRBV5-6	TRBJ1-2	TRBD1	TGTGCCAGCAGCTTGAACAGGGGCTATGGCTACACCTTC	CASSLNRGYGYTF
NA	TRBV6-5	TRBJ2-1	NA	TGTGCCAGCAGTTCCCTAGGGGGACAGCAGTTCTTC	CASSSLGGQQFF
NA	TRBV28	TRBJ1-2	TRBD1	TGTGCCAGCAGTTTGTCCCACCAGGGGGCGGTCTATGGCTACACCTTC	CASSLSHQGAVYGYTF
NA	TRBV5-1	TRBJ2-7	TRBD1	TGCGCCAGCAGCGGACGGACAGGGGGCAGTGAGCAGTACTTC	CASSGRTGGSEQYF
NA	TRBV5-6	TRBJ2-2	NA	TGTGCCAGCAGCTCGACTGGTCGGGGGATACCCTACACCGGGGAGCTGTTTTTT	CASSSTGRGIPYTGELFF
NA	TRBV15	TRBJ2-7	TRBD2	TGTGCCACCAGCAGAGGCGGGAGCTCCTACGAGCAGTACTTC	CATSRGGSSYEQYF
NA	TRBV7-8	TRBJ2-3	TRBD2	TGTGCCAGCAGCTTAGGAGGCGGGAGGGCAAAAGATACGCAGTATTTT	CASSLGGGRAKDTQYF
NA	TRBV25-1	TRBJ1-1	NA	TGTGCCAGCAGTGAATATACGGGACACGAATTGAACACTGAAGCTTTCTTT	CASSEYTGHELNTEAFF
NA	TRBV4-1	TRBJ1-1	NA	TGCGCCAGCAGCCAATATACAGGTCTTGAAGCTTTCTTT	CASSQYTGLEAFF
NA	TRBV9	TRBJ2-7	NA	TGTGCCAGCAGTTATTTAGCGGATTACTCCTACGAGCAGTACTTC	CASSYLADYSYEQYF
once	TRBV5-6	TRBJ1-2	NA	TGTGCCAGCAGCGAGCTTCAGGGCTATGGCTACACCTTC	CASSELQGYGYTF
NA	TRBV5-1	TRBJ1-2	NA	TGCGCCAGCAGCCCACGACAAGGTTTTGACTATGGCTACACCTTC	CASSPRQGFDYGYTF
NA	TRBV27	TRBJ1-5	NA	TGTGCCAGCAGTTTATCAGGGAATAGCAATCAGCCCCAGCATTTT	CASSLSGNSNQPQHF
NA	TRBV25-1	TRBJ2-5	TRBD2	TGTGCCAGCAGTGATAAGAAAGGGACTAGCGGGCAAGAGACCCAGTACTTC	CASSDKKGTSGQETQYF
NA	TRBV10-3	TRBJ2-7	NA	TGTGCCATCAGTGATGAGGGGTGCGAGCAGTACTTC	CAISDEGCEQYF
NA	TRBV13	TRBJ2-5	NA	TGTGCCAGCAGCCGTGACAGTAAAGAGACCCAGTACTTC	CASSRDSKETQYF
NA	TRBV28	TRBJ2-7	TRBD1	TGTGCCAGCAGGATACAGGGGGCGGCCTACGAGCAGTACTTC	CASRIQGAAYEQYF
NA	TRBV30	TRBJ1-5	NA	TGTGCCTGGAGTTTGGGCCGCCGTCAGCCCCAGCATTTT	CAWSLGRRQPQHF
NA	TRBV5-8	TRBJ1-5	TRBD1	TGTGCCAGCAGCTTGGAAGGGACAGGAGTTGGTAGCAATCAGCCCCAGCATTTT	CASSLEGTGVGSNQPQHF
NA	TRBV4-1	TRBJ1-5	TRBD1	TGCGCCAGCAGCCAGGACAGGGGGAGTCAGCCCCAGCATTTT	CASSQDRGSQPQHF
NA	TRBV28	TRBJ2-2	NA	TGTGCCAGCAGTTTAACAGCCACCGGGGAGCTGTTTTTT	CASSLTATGELFF
NA	TRBV15	TRBJ1-1	NA	TGTGCCACCAGCAGAGGGCGGGGAACGAACACTGAAGCTTTCTTT	CATSRGRGTNTEAFF
NA	TRBV5-1	TRBJ1-2	TRBD1	TGCGCCAGCAGCTACAGGGACAGGGGACGTGGCTACACCTTC	CASSYRDRGRGYTF
NA	TRBV15	TRBJ2-2	NA	TGTGCCACCTCCAGGGTCCTGGCGAACACCGGGGAGCTGTTTTTT	CATSRVLANTGELFF
NA	TRBV28	TRBJ2-5	NA	TGTGCCAGCAGTCCCGCCCACGGGGCAGAGACCCAGTACTTC	CASSPAHGAETQYF
NA	TRBV30	TRBJ2-7	NA	TGTGCCTGGAGTGAGACGGCGTACGAGCAGTACTTC	CAWSETAYEQYF